This passage covers 15 T cell receptor beta chains from one sample sequenced in a study of blood T cell repertoires in COVID-19. TCRdb's copy holds only in-frame clones and misses some; the assay was immunoSEQ multiplex PCR. The sample contains roughly 280,000 clones, around nine tenths of which appear only once. Sequencing was performed on peripheral blood. The receptors shown here come from a man in his fifties with acute or convalescent COVID-19.

The chain links TRBV30 to TRBJ2-3; maybe TRBD1 (6 bases). Germline values: CDR1 GTSNPN, CDR2 SVGIG (reference sequence). Trimming shortened V by 5 bases and J by 2 bases, and 20 bases separated the two germline ends. CDR3 size: 16 residues. As DNA, the CDR3 is TGTGCCTGGGGAGTGGGGGCCTTTGGTGTCACAGATACGCAGTATTTT. Its translation: CAWGVGAFGVTDTQYF.

J is TRBJ2-3 and V is TRBV9, with D possibly matching TRBD2 (6 bases). Between the trimmed V and J ends, which lost 0 bases and 1 base, there was a span of 15 bases. Germline CDR1 SGDLS, CDR2 YYNGEE. The CDR3 is 17 amino acids. CDR3 loop: CASSVARGSGRTDTQYF. CDR3 DNA sequence: TGTGCCAGCAGCGTAGCTCGCGGTAGCGGTCGCACAGATACGCAGTATTTT. Complete variable domain (other parts from reference TRBV9 and TRBJ2-3): DSGVTQTPKHLITATGQRVTLRCSPRSGDLSVYWYQQSLDQGLQFLIQYYNGEERAKGNILERFSAQQFPDLHSELNLSSLELGDSALYFCASSVARGSGRTDTQYFGPGTRLTVL.

This clone was seen a single time. This sequence joins TRBV7-3 and TRBJ2-3, with 9 bases identical to TRBD1. The CDR3 covers 15 residues. Trimming at V came to 5 bases and at J to 2 bases, leaving 5 bases not matched to a gene. Germline CDR1 is SGHTA and CDR2 is FQGTGA. The DNA for the CDR3 is TGTGCCAGCAGCACGACAGGGGGGGACACAGATACGCAGTATTTT. Protein product: CASSTTGGDTDTQYF.

This chain connects TRBV18 to TRBJ2-1; 9 positions agree with TRBD1. Per the germline V gene, CDR1 is KGHSH and CDR2 is LQKENI. Trimming removed 3 bases from V and 5 bases from J; junction bases left unmatched: 5. The CDR3 runs to 15 residues. CDR3 sequence reads: CASSPGQGTNNEQFF. The CDR3 DNA sequence: TGTGCCAGCTCACCCGGACAGGGGACCAACAATGAGCAGTTCTTC. The entire variable domain, with the rest obtained from reference TRBV18 and TRBJ2-1, is as follows: NAGVMQNPRHLVRRRGQEARLRCSPMKGHSHVYWYRQLPEEGLKFMVYLQKENIIDESGMPKERFSAEFPKEGPSILRIQQVVRGDSAAYFCASSPGQGTNNEQFFGPGTRLTVL.

As for this clone: Additional DNA sequences in this sample encode the identical CDR3. The chain recombines TRBV5-1 with TRBJ1-5; D uncertain. Trimming took off 1 base at V and 0 bases at J, with 8 bases between the two ends. The CDR3 sequence is 15 residues long. CDR1 and CDR2 from the germline V gene are SGHRS and YFSETQ. The CDR3 DNA reads TGCGCCAGCAGCTTGAGCGGCATTAGCAATCAGCCCCAGCATTTT. Residues: CASSLSGISNQPQHF.

This sequence joins TRBV6-5 and TRBJ1-1; D might be TRBD1 (5 bases). V gave up 2 bases and J gave up 5 bases, with 15 bases separating them. CDR1 is MNHEY and CDR2 is SVGAGI in the germline V gene. The CDR3 length is 15 residues. The CDR3 is CASSYNRGGETEAFF. CDR3 in DNA: TGTGCCAGCAGTTACAATCGGGGGGGAGAGACTGAAGCTTTCTTT.

DNA of the CDR3: TGTGCCAGCCGGGACAGGGGGCCCGGGGAGCTGTTTTTT. Its protein is CASRDRGPGELFF. The J gene is TRBJ2-2, the V gene TRBV11-1, with TRBD1 matching 12 bases. V gave up 8 bases and J gave up 6 bases; unmatched junction bases: 1. The CDR3 sequence is 13 residues long. Germline CDR1 is SGHAT and CDR2 is FQDESV (reference sequence).

This clone was picked up many times. This chain links TRBV27 with TRBJ2-3; TRBD2 aligns across 7 bases. The CDR3 runs 14 residues. J gave up 6 bases and V 2 bases, and 5 bases lay outside the gene matches. Germline V gene data show CDR1 as MNHEY and CDR2 as SMNVEV (reference sequence). In nucleotides, the CDR3 is TGTGCCAGCAGTTTACGTTGGGGAGGGGATACGCAGTATTTT. Its protein product is CASSLRWGGDTQYF.

This clone was detected a few times. The chain uses TRBV19 and TRBJ1-2; 7 bases are shared with TRBD1. Per the germline V gene, CDR1 is LNHDA and CDR2 is SQIVND (reference sequence). V gave up 7 bases and J gave up 4 bases; unmatched junction bases: 18. The CDR3 loop spans 17 amino acids. In DNA, the CDR3 is TGTGCCAGTACCTTAGGGCAGGGGGAAGCGAGATCCTATGGCTACACCTTC. The encoded protein is CASTLGQGEARSYGYTF.

This chain connects TRBV6-5 to TRBJ2-5, with TRBD2 identical over 9 bases. Germline V gives CDR1 MNHEY, CDR2 SVGAGI. V shed 8 bases and J 5 bases; nucleotides not matched to a gene: 3. The CDR3 is made up of 12 amino acids. In DNA, the CDR3 is TGTGCCAGCCTCAGCGGGGGGGAGACCCAGTACTTC. It translates to CASLSGGETQYF.

V gene TRBV27 combines with J gene TRBJ2-1; D perhaps matches TRBD2 (6 bases). The V and J ends lost 3 bases and 0 bases respectively, with 12 bases between them. The CDR3 runs 16 residues. From germline, CDR1 is MNHEY and CDR2 SMNVEV (reference sequence). The CDR3: CASSFEGLSSYNEQFF. The CDR3 DNA follows: TGTGCCAGCAGTTTTGAGGGACTCAGCTCCTACAATGAGCAGTTCTTC.

This clone came up once. The chain employs TRBV5-8 and TRBJ1-5; the D gene is possibly TRBD1 (5 bases). The length of the CDR3 is 13 residues. V gave up 2 bases and J gave up 10 bases, with 13 bases separating them. In germline, CDR1 is SGHTS, CDR2 YDEGEE. The CDR3 is CASSLNRQSPQHF. The CDR3 bases are TGTGCCAGCAGCTTAAATAGACAGTCACCCCAGCATTTT.

The chain has TRBV18 and TRBJ1-4, with 9 bases fitting TRBD1. J gave up 4 bases and V 4 bases, and 4 bases lay outside the gene matches. Germline CDR1 and CDR2: KGHSH and LQKENI. The CDR3 runs to 15 residues. The CDR3 DNA sequence: TGTGCCAGCTCACGACAGGGGGATTATAATGAAAAACTGTTTTTT. Its protein product is CASSRQGDYNEKLFF.

The V and J genes are TRBV6-1 and TRBJ1-2, with D perhaps TRBD1 (6 bases). CDR1 is MNHNS, CDR2 SASEGT, per germline. V lost 4 bases and J 0 bases, leaving 15 bases between the germline ends. CDR3 size: 16 residues. In DNA, the CDR3 is TGTGCCAGCAGTGGCCTAGGGGGAGGGGCTAACTATGGCTACACCTTC. It is translated as CASSGLGGGANYGYTF.

The chain couples TRBV5-1 to TRBJ2-1, with TRBD2 as a possible D gene (6 bases). The ends were cut back, 0 bases at V and 4 bases at J, with 11 bases in the middle. CDR1 and CDR2 from the germline V gene are SGHRS and YFSETQ. The CDR3 length is 15 residues. CDR3 DNA sequence: TGCGCCAGCAGCTTGGGGCGGGACCGGTACAATGAGCAGTTCTTC. This encodes CASSLGRDRYNEQFF.